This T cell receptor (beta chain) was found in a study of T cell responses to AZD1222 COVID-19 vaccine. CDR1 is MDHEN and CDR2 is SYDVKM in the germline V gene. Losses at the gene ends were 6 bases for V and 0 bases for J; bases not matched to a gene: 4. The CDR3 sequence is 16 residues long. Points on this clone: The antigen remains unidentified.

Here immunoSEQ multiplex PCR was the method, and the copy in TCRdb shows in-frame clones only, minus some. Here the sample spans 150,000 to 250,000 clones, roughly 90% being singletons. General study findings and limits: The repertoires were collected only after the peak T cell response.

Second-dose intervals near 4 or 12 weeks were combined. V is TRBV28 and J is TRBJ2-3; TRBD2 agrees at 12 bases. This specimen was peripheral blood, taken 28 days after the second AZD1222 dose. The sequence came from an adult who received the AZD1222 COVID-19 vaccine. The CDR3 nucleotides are TGTGCCAGCAGCCCTAGCGGGAGGGCTAGCACAGATACGCAGTATTTT. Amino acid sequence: CASSPSGRASTDTQYF.